The sequence of this T cell receptor beta chain was determined in a study of control samples from healthy donors and cancer patients. Method: immunoSEQ multiplex PCR; TCRdb's copy keeps in-frame clones and lacks some. This table has tens of thousands of clones, approximately 91% appearing once. The V and J ends lost 0 bases and 5 bases respectively, with 9 bases between them. CDR3 length: 14 amino acids. CDR1 SGHRS and CDR2 YFSETQ come from the germline V gene. V and J are TRBV5-1 and TRBJ2-1; D unresolved. The sequence derives from a woman in her 50s in good health. The sequencing sample was made of blood. The CDR3 here is CASSLELIHNEQFF. CDR3 coding DNA: TGCGCCAGCAGCTTGGAGCTGATACACAATGAGCAGTTCTTC.